These 30 T cell receptor beta chains were all obtained from the same sample, sequenced in a study of blood T cell repertoires in COVID-19. This table comes from immunoSEQ multiplex PCR, and its TCRdb copy is limited to in-frame clones, with some not included. The table has under 70,000 clones, roughly 90% seen once. Sample: peripheral blood. The receptors were gathered from a man aged 55-75 years with active COVID-19.

The chain carries TRBV6-2 or TRBV6-3 and TRBJ1-6; TRBD1 aligns across 8 bases. CDR3 length equals 16 residues. The germline V gene encodes CDR1 MNHEY and CDR2 SVGEGT. J lost 8 bases, V lost 1 base, and 7 bases had no gene match. The CDR3 sequence is CASSYWTGRRDSPLHF. CDR3 coding DNA: TGTGCCAGCAGTTACTGGACAGGGAGGCGCGATTCACCCCTCCACTTT.

The rearrangement joins TRBV24-1 to TRBJ1-5; TRBD1 aligns across 7 bases. There are 16 residues in the CDR3. CDR1 is KGHDR and CDR2 is SFDVKD in the germline V gene. V dropped 3 bases and J dropped 3; count of bases not matched to a gene: 7. CDR3 residues: CATSDPKTGNNQPQHF. CDR3 nucleotide sequence: TGTGCCACCAGTGATCCCAAGACAGGGAACAATCAGCCCCAGCATTTT.

V usage is TRBV10-1 and J usage is TRBJ1-2; TRBD1 matches 9 bases. This CDR3 is built from 12 residues. Germline V gene sequence: CDR1 WNHNN, CDR2 SYGVQD (reference sequence). The junction had 6 bases not matched to a gene; V was cut back by 8 bases and J by 8 bases. The CDR3 protein is CASGDRGSGYTF. The DNA for the CDR3 is TGCGCCAGCGGAGACAGGGGGAGCGGCTACACCTTC.

This clone has just one count. The chain has TRBV4-2 and TRBJ2-7, with TRBD1 matching 9 bases. Germline CDR1 and CDR2: LGHNA and YNFKEQ. The trim removed 4 bases at V and 7 bases at J, leaving 11 bases unmatched. CDR3 length: 15 residues. This chain's CDR3 is CASSPGMGQGGEQYF. DNA of the CDR3: TGTGCCAGCAGCCCAGGGATGGGACAGGGTGGAGAGCAGTACTTC.

V usage is TRBV10-3 and J usage is TRBJ2-7; TRBD1 is a possible D gene (5 bases). The V end lost 6 bases, the J end lost 3 bases, and 6 bases lay between the germline ends. The germline V gene has CDR1 ENHRY and CDR2 SYGVKD. The CDR3 totals 11 residues. CDR3 DNA sequence: TGTGCCATCAGACAGGACTACGAGCAGTACTTC. The encoded protein is CAIRQDYEQYF.

The CDR3 region is CSLSGGAEETQYF. CDR3 in DNA: TGCAGCCTTAGCGGGGGGGCAGAAGAGACCCAGTACTTC. The chain is built from TRBV29-1 and TRBJ2-5; 11 nucleotides match TRBD2. In germline, CDR1 is SQVTM, CDR2 ANQGSEA. The CDR3 length is 13 residues. Trimming at V came to 8 bases and at J to 3 bases, leaving 5 bases not matched to a gene.

This clone appeared a single time. The rearrangement links TRBV7-9 to TRBJ1-2, with a weak D call TRBD1 (6 bases). Trimming cost V 8 bases and J 3 bases, with 13 bases left between them. The length of the CDR3 is 13 residues. Germline lookup yields CDR1 SEHNR and CDR2 FQNEAQ (reference sequence). The CDR3 is CASYRVEDYGYTF. The CDR3 region has the DNA TGTGCCAGCTACAGGGTGGAGGACTATGGCTACACCTTC.

The rearrangement joins TRBV2 to TRBJ1-6; D might be TRBD1 (5 bases). The germline V gene has CDR1 SNHLY and CDR2 FYNNEI. The CDR3 covers 13 residues. Trimming removed 7 bases at V and 7 bases at J, with 11 bases between. CDR3 DNA: TGTGCCAGCACTGGGGCCCCCAATTCACCCCTCCACTTT. It translates to CASTGAPNSPLHF. Together with reference TRBV2 and TRBJ1-6, the CDR3 gives the full variable domain: EPEVTQTPSHQVTQMGQEVILRCVPISNHLYFYWYRQILGQKVEFLVSFYNNEISEKSEIFDDQFSVERPDGSNFTLKIRSTKLEDSAMYFCASTGAPNSPLHFGNGTRLTVT.

The count of this clone is one. This chain uses TRBV9 with TRBJ2-3, with D perhaps TRBD2 (6 bases). Germline V lookup: CDR1 SGDLS, CDR2 YYNGEE. CDR3 length: 12 residues. Deletions cut 2 bases from V and 9 bases from J, with 10 bases between. The CDR3 sequence is CASSVPSVTQYF. The CDR3 DNA reads as TGTGCCAGCAGCGTCCCTAGCGTGACGCAGTATTTT.

This clone has only one observation. The chain joins TRBV6-6 to TRBJ2-3, with D maybe TRBD1 (5 bases). The CDR3 contains 13 residues. In germline, CDR1 is MNHNY, CDR2 SVGAGI (reference sequence). Trimming shortened V by 0 bases and J by 6 bases, and 7 bases separated the two germline ends. The CDR3 loop is CASSYSAGDTQYF. The DNA for the CDR3 is TGTGCCAGCAGTTACTCGGCAGGGGATACGCAGTATTTT.

J is TRBJ1-4 and V is TRBV27; possibly TRBD1 for D (5 bases). V was pared by 1 base and J by 8 bases, with 17 bases between. The CDR3 contains 16 residues. Per the germline V gene, CDR1 is MNHEY and CDR2 is SMNVEV (reference sequence). In DNA, the CDR3 is TGTGCCAGCAGTTTATTCCCTTGGGGCGGGGGGGAAAAACTGTTTTTT. Encoded protein: CASSLFPWGGGEKLFF.

This clone has more than one count but fewer than ten. The gene calls are TRBV18 and TRBJ1-1, with D uncertain. This CDR3 region has 14 residues. The germline gives CDR1 KGHSH, CDR2 LQKENI. V dropped 5 bases and J dropped 1 base, with 11 bases sitting between them. The CDR3 loop reads CASSTQHANTEAFF. CDR3 bases: TGTGCCAGCTCAACCCAACACGCGAACACTGAAGCTTTCTTT.

This chain connects TRBV7-9 to TRBJ2-1, with 8 nucleotides matching TRBD2. Germline V gene sequence: CDR1 SEHNR, CDR2 FQNEAQ (reference sequence). This CDR3 spans 14 amino acids. The junction had 2 bases not matched to a gene; V was cut back by 0 bases and J by 7 bases. DNA for the CDR3: TGTGCCAGCAGCTTAGCGGTAGCGGGGAATGAGCAGTTCTTC. This gives the protein CASSLAVAGNEQFF.

This chain joins TRBV3-1 (or the pseudogene TRBV3-2) and TRBJ2-2, with a weak D call TRBD1 (6 bases). CDR3 length: 15 amino acids. Trimming cost V 3 bases and J 5 bases, with 13 bases left between them. CDR1 and CDR2 (germline): LGHDT, YNNKEL (reference sequence). The CDR3 DNA reads TGTGCCAGCAGCCACCACGGTCAGGGGACCGGGGAGCTGTTTTTT. Translating it yields CASSHHGQGTGELFF.

The chain carries TRBV6-5 and TRBJ2-5; 7 bases fit TRBD1. Trimming took 5 bases from V and 3 from J; bases not matched to a gene: 3. This CDR3 spans 13 amino acids. The V gene's germline CDR1 is MNHEY and CDR2 SVGAGI. The CDR3 protein is CASSTGTEETQYF. As DNA, the CDR3 is TGTGCCAGCAGTACCGGGACAGAAGAGACCCAGTACTTC.

The chain recombines TRBV10-3 with TRBJ1-3; TRBD1 agrees at 7 bases. Trimming removed 6 bases from V and 3 bases from J; junction bases left unmatched: 5. Germline CDR1 and CDR2: ENHRY and SYGVKD. CDR3 length: 14 residues. The CDR3 sequence: CAISRQGSGNTIYF. The CDR3 bases are TGTGCCATCAGCAGACAGGGAAGTGGAAACACCATATATTTT.

This clone has only a few counts. The CDR3 sequence is CASSQLTDTQYF. CDR3 DNA: TGTGCCAGCAGCCAACTTACAGATACGCAGTATTTT. This chain joins TRBV14 and TRBJ2-3; no clear D. CDR3 length: 12 amino acids. V lost 2 bases and J lost 3, with 3 bases in between. Germline lookup yields CDR1 SGHDN and CDR2 FVKESK.

V gene TRBV7-9 combines with J gene TRBJ2-5; D is possibly TRBD1 (6 bases). The CDR3 loop spans 13 amino acids. Trimming took off 5 bases at V and 3 bases at J, with 10 bases between the two ends. Germline assignment: CDR1 SEHNR and CDR2 FQNEAQ (reference sequence). CDR3 nucleotides: TGTGCCAGCAGCCCCAGACAGGAAGAGACCCAGTACTTC. This sequence encodes CASSPRQEETQYF.

This clone has just a few counts. The junction does not match germline at one end; this may be a read error. This chain joins TRBV7-7 and TRBJ2-2; TRBD2 might be the D (5 bases). Germline V gene data show CDR1 as SSHAT and CDR2 as FNYEAQ (reference sequence). The CDR3 has 15 residues. The CDR3 coding sequence is TGTGCTAGCAGCCCCTCGGGGACGAACACCGGGGAGCTGTTTTTT. Amino acid sequence: CASSPSGTNTGELFF.

V gene TRBV6-5 combines with J gene TRBJ2-5, with TRBD1 identical over 7 bases. V shed 10 bases and J 7 bases; nucleotides not matched to a gene: 12. Germline loops: CDR1 MNHEY, CDR2 SVGAGI. The CDR3 covers 13 residues. CDR3 DNA: TGTGCCACCGAGGGGGCTACCAGTGGGACCCAGTACTTC. Its translation: CATEGATSGTQYF.

This chain uses TRBV15 with TRBJ2-2; D uncertain. Germline V gene sequence: CDR1 LNHNV, CDR2 YYDKDF (reference sequence). The CDR3 length is 12 residues. The ends were cut back, 3 bases at V and 8 bases at J, with 7 bases in the middle. As DNA, the CDR3 is TGTGCCACCAGCAGGAGTGAGGGGGAGCTGTTTTTT. This codes for CATSRSEGELFF.

The chain couples TRBV6-5 to TRBJ1-6; 7 positions match TRBD1. V lost 6 bases and J lost 13; bases outside the gene matches: 12. Per the germline V gene, CDR1 is MNHEY and CDR2 is SVGAGI. This CDR3 is 14 amino acids long. The CDR3 spells CASRPTGSLVPLHF. For the CDR3, the DNA is TGTGCCAGCAGACCGACAGGGTCACTGGTGCCCCTCCACTTT.

The rearrangement uses TRBV5-6 and TRBJ2-1; 11 nucleotides align to TRBD2. Unmatched junction bases numbered 7, after V lost 0 bases and J lost 8 bases. CDR3 length: 16 amino acids. Germline CDR1 reads SGHDT; CDR2 reads YYEEEE. CDR3 nucleotides: TGTGCCAGCAGCTTGGCCCTACTAGCGGGAGACCATGAGCAGTTCTTC. Translation: CASSLALLAGDHEQFF. Full variable domain (missing parts from reference TRBV5-6 and TRBJ2-1): DAGVTQSPTHLIKTRGQQVTLRCSPKSGHDTVSWYQQALGQGPQFIFQYYEEEERQRGNFPDRFSGHQFPNYSSELNVNALLLGDSALYLCASSLALLAGDHEQFFGPGTRLTVL.

The CDR3: CASSLTSGNYEQYF. The CDR3 DNA is TGTGCCAGCAGCTTAACTAGCGGGAACTACGAGCAGTACTTC. The V call is TRBV7-2, the J call TRBJ2-7; TRBD2 matches 10 bases. After removal of 2 bases from V and 3 bases from J, the junction contained 1 base not matched to a gene. Germline CDR1 reads SGHTA; CDR2 reads FQGNSA. This CDR3 region has 14 residues.

The V gene is TRBV5-4, the J gene TRBJ2-2; tentatively, D is TRBD2 (7 bases). CDR1 SGHNT and CDR2 YYREEE come from the germline V gene (reference sequence). V dropped 0 bases and J dropped 0 bases, with 9 bases sitting between them. CDR3 size: 16 residues. CDR3 nucleotide sequence: TGTGCCAGCAGCTTGGAGGGGGGGGCGAACACCGGGGAGCTGTTTTTT. Translation gives CASSLEGGANTGELFF.

About this clone: A read error may produce the germline difference seen at one junction end. This chain joins TRBV7-8 and TRBJ2-7; 8 nucleotides align to TRBD2. This CDR3 has 15 amino acids. In germline, CDR1 is SGHVS, CDR2 FQNEAQ. CDR3 loop: CASRLAGGDSYEQYF. CDR3 coding DNA: TGTGCCAGCAGATTAGCCGGGGGGGACTCCTACGAGCAGTACTTC.

This chain joins TRBV28 and TRBJ2-2; perhaps TRBD1 as D (6 bases). V was clipped by 5 bases and J by 1 base, with 14 bases between them. This CDR3 is built from 16 residues. Looked up from germline, CDR1 is MDHEN and CDR2 is SYDVKM. CDR3 DNA: TGTGCCAGCAGTCAGACAGGAAGAAAGAACACCGGGGAGCTGTTTTTT. Its protein is CASSQTGRKNTGELFF.

In its sample, this clone was seen a few times. The V gene is TRBV11-2, the J gene TRBJ1-2; 7 nucleotides agree with TRBD1. This CDR3 region has 14 residues. Germline V lookup: CDR1 SGHAT, CDR2 FQNNGV. With V trimmed by 2 bases and J by 8 bases, 8 bases remained unmatched. The CDR3 loop is CASSLNRGAGGYTF. CDR3 DNA: TGTGCCAGCAGCTTAAACAGGGGCGCTGGGGGCTACACCTTC.

The chain employs TRBV5-1 and TRBJ1-1; weak D call: TRBD1 (5 bases). The germline V and J ends were trimmed by 4 bases and 11 bases, with 21 bases remaining between them. This CDR3 comprises 14 residues. CDR1 is SGHRS and CDR2 is YFSETQ in the germline V gene. CDR3 nucleotides: TGCGCCAGCAGCACCTCGGGCCCAGGGATGGAGGCTTTCTTT. Translating gives CASSTSGPGMEAFF.

The J gene is TRBJ2-5, the V gene TRBV13; D uncertain. Deletions cut 5 bases from V and 4 bases from J, with 14 bases between. CDR1 is PRHDT, CDR2 FYEKMQ, per germline (reference sequence). The CDR3 runs to 14 residues. The CDR3, as DNA: TGTGCCAGCAGCCCTCTCGGAGAATCAGAGACCCAGTACTTC. Protein product: CASSPLGESETQYF.